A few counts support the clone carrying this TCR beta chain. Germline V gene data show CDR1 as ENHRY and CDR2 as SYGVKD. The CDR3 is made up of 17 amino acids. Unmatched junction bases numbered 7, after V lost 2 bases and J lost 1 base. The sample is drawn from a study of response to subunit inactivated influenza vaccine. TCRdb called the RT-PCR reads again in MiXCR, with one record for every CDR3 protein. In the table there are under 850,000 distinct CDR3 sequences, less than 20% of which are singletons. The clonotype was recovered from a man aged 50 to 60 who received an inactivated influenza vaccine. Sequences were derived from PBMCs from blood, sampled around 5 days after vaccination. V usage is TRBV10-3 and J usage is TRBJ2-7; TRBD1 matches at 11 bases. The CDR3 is CAISEPSGTGGSYEQYF. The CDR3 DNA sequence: TGTGCCATCAGTGAGCCATCCGGGACAGGGGGTTCCTACGAGCAGTACTTC.